This T cell receptor beta chain was identified in a study of regulatory dendritic cells for organ transplantation. TCRdb's table, derived via immunoSEQ multiplex PCR, lists solely in-frame clones and lacks some. The sample includes fewer than 20,000 clones, approximately 79% of them seen just once. The V gene's germline CDR1 is SNHLY and CDR2 FYNNEI. The CDR3 covers 12 residues. Trimming cost V 8 bases and J 4 bases, with 10 bases left between them. Sorted T cells were CFSE-labeled and cultured 5 days with allogeneic regulatory or mature dendritic cells at 1:10. Note on this clone: Its specificity is unknown.

Study-wide points: The authors noted considerable between-person heterogeneity in alloreactive memory CD8+ cells.

Sequences were obtained from memory CD4+ T cells from blood cultured with regulatory dendritic cells. Regarding subset: CD45RO+ memory T cells. The V gene is TRBV2, the J gene TRBJ2-3; possible D gene TRBD2, 5 bases. The TCR was taken from a human donor in good health. The CDR3 DNA is TGTGCCAGCGGGGAGTCTGCAGATACGCAGTATTTT. This codes for CASGESADTQYF.